This T cell receptor (beta chain) was observed in a study of OX40 agonist ivuxolimab in advanced cancers. Clones were sequenced by immunoSEQ multiplex PCR, and TCRdb holds only the in-frame ones, with some missing. The table includes tens of thousands of clones, about 85% detected once. CDR1 is KGHSH, CDR2 LQKENI, per germline. Trimming took 2 bases from V and 4 from J; bases not matched to a gene: 8. CDR3 length: 18 residues. The gene calls are TRBV18 and TRBJ2-3; 14 bases line up with TRBD2. This sequence was found in an adult with an advanced solid tumor such as melanoma, head and neck, liver or kidney cancer. The sample here was CD4+ or CD8+ T cells sorted from blood, taken in a trial of the OX40 agonist ivuxolimab. CDR3 sequence: CASSPGTSGGRGPDTQYF. The CDR3 region has the DNA TGTGCCAGCTCACCAGGGACTAGCGGGGGCCGGGGCCCAGATACGCAGTATTTT.